These 20 T cell receptor beta chains were sequenced from one sample in a study of cytomegalovirus exposure and HLA in healthy donors. The primer mix had 60 Vbeta and 13 Jbeta primers. Generated by immunoSEQ multiplex PCR, the TCRdb table keeps only in-frame clones and is missing some. The sample lists more than 50,000 clones; around 75% were seen once. The sequenced material came from PBMCs. These receptors were obtained from a woman aged 40 to 49 in good health and CMV-seropositive.

This chain connects TRBV19 to TRBJ2-3; weak D call: TRBD1 (5 bases). The CDR3 contains 13 residues. The V gene lost 0 bases and the J gene lost 7 bases, with 8 bases spanning the gap. Germline-derived CDR1 and CDR2 are LNHDA and SQIVND (reference sequence). The CDR3 DNA reads TGTGCCAGTAGTATAGACAGGGCGAATACGCAGTATTTT. Protein sequence: CASSIDRANTQYF.

V usage is TRBV4-1 and J usage is TRBJ2-1; 10 nucleotides match TRBD2. Losses at the gene ends were 1 base for V and 4 bases for J; bases not matched to a gene: 22. CDR1 is MGHRA, CDR2 YSYEKL, per germline. The CDR3 is 22 amino acids. Here the CDR3 DNA reads TGCGCCAGCAGCCAAGGGCCCCGATATCGAGCGGGGGGGCCGATCGGGTACAATGAGCAGTTCTTC. This codes for CASSQGPRYRAGGPIGYNEQFF.

The rearrangement uses TRBV7-9 and TRBJ2-2; D gene unclear. The V gene lost 5 bases and the J gene lost 4 bases, with 5 bases spanning the gap. The CDR3 covers 12 residues. Germline values: CDR1 SEHNR, CDR2 FQNEAQ (reference sequence). CDR3 DNA: TGTGCCAGCAGCCCATTCACCGGGGAGCTGTTTTTT. It codes for CASSPFTGELFF.

CDR3 residues: CASSLAGAGGSHTQYF. The CDR3 DNA sequence: TGTGCCAGCAGCTTGGCTGGGGCAGGGGGGTCGCATACGCAGTATTTT. The V and J genes are TRBV5-6 and TRBJ2-3; TRBD1 is a possible D gene (7 bases). With 0 bases removed from V and 7 bases from J, the gap between germline ends came to 18 bases. The length of the CDR3 is 16 residues. The germline V gene encodes CDR1 SGHDT and CDR2 YYEEEE.

The V and J genes are TRBV5-1 and TRBJ2-3; TRBD2 is a possible D gene (5 bases). The CDR3 length is 14 residues. Germline CDR1 and CDR2: SGHRS and YFSETQ. V lost 5 bases, J lost 5 bases, and 15 bases lay in between. The chain's CDR3 is CASSRELPIDTQYF. The CDR3 nucleotides are TGCGCCAGCAGTAGGGAGCTGCCAATAGATACGCAGTATTTT.

This chain links TRBV6-1 with TRBJ2-1; D may be TRBD1 (5 bases). The CDR3 spans 18 residues. Germline loops: CDR1 MNHNS, CDR2 SASEGT. V lost 0 bases, J lost 4 bases, and 19 bases lay in between. DNA for the CDR3: TGTGCCAGCAGTGAAGCGCTTCTGACAGCCTGGCATTACAATGAGCAGTTCTTC. It encodes CASSEALLTAWHYNEQFF.

V gene TRBV15 combines with J gene TRBJ2-7; D call uncertain. There are 13 residues in the CDR3. Between the trimmed V and J ends, which lost 2 bases and 1 base, there was a span of 6 bases. Germline-derived CDR1 and CDR2 are LNHNV and YYDKDF (reference sequence). The CDR3 spells CATSRSQSYEQYF. The CDR3 DNA reads as TGTGCCACCAGCAGATCCCAGTCCTACGAGCAGTACTTC.

The chain links TRBV6-6 to TRBJ1-6, with 9 bases fitting TRBD1. From germline, CDR1 is MNHNY and CDR2 SVGAGI (reference sequence). This CDR3 region has 16 residues. V shed 6 bases and J 7 bases; nucleotides not matched to a gene: 10. CDR3 DNA: TGTGCCAGCAGCAATTCGAGGACAGGGGAAAATTCACCCCTCCACTTT. Translation: CASSNSRTGENSPLHF.

This chain joins TRBV5-1 and TRBJ2-1, with a possible D match to TRBD2 (6 bases). Germline lookup yields CDR1 SGHRS and CDR2 YFSETQ. The length of the CDR3 is 15 residues. Trimming shortened V by 4 bases and J by 5 bases, and 16 bases separated the two germline ends. As DNA, the CDR3 is TGCGCCAGCAGCGGCGGGGACTTTATAGACAATGAGCAGTTCTTC. Translating it yields CASSGGDFIDNEQFF.

The chain couples TRBV4-3 to TRBJ2-6; 9 bases are a match to TRBD1. The CDR3 spans 16 residues. Per germline, CDR1 LGHNA and CDR2 YSLEER. V gave up 5 bases and J gave up 7 bases; unmatched junction bases: 9. The CDR3 sequence is CASSTGGQGSANVLTF. CDR3 bases: TGCGCCAGCAGCACCGGGGGACAGGGCTCCGCCAACGTCCTGACTTTC.

V gene TRBV9 combines with J gene TRBJ2-2, with D uncertain. The ends were cut back, 0 bases at V and 0 bases at J, with 12 bases in the middle. Germline CDR1 is SGDLS and CDR2 is YYNGEE. The CDR3 has 17 residues. In DNA form, the CDR3 reads TGTGCCAGCAGCGTAGCTTTATCACTTTCGAACACCGGGGAGCTGTTTTTT. Its protein product is CASSVALSLSNTGELFF.

This chain connects TRBV5-1 to TRBJ1-1; TRBD1 might be the D (5 bases). Trimming shortened V by 2 bases and J by 0 bases, and 11 bases separated the two germline ends. The CDR3 contains 15 residues. Germline CDR1 SGHRS, CDR2 YFSETQ. This CDR3 reads CASSFAQGMNTEAFF. The CDR3 bases are TGCGCCAGCAGCTTTGCGCAGGGAATGAACACTGAAGCTTTCTTT. The variable domain in full, with the rest retrieved from reference TRBV5-1 and TRBJ1-1, is KAGVTQTPRYLIKTRGQQVTLSCSPISGHRSVSWYQQTPGQGLQFLFEYFSETQRNKGNFPGRFSGRQFSNSRSEMNVSTLELGDSALYLCASSFAQGMNTEAFFGQGTRLTVV.

The chain carries TRBV23-1 and TRBJ1-1, with 7 bases aligning to TRBD1. TRBV23-1 is an open reading frame whose function is uncertain. The V and J ends lost 9 bases and 6 bases, in that order; junction bases with no gene match: 4. This CDR3 has 11 amino acids. The CDR3 nucleotides are TGCGCCAGTGGGACAGTCTCTGAAGCTTTCTTT. Its translation: CASGTVSEAFF.

The gene calls are TRBV9 and TRBJ1-5; maybe TRBD1 (5 bases). Trimming took 4 bases from V and 3 from J, leaving 14 bases between them. From germline, CDR1 is SGDLS and CDR2 YYNGEE. This CDR3 spans 15 amino acids. This CDR3 is CASSPSGNLNQPQHF. Here the CDR3 DNA reads TGTGCCAGCAGCCCTTCAGGGAATCTCAATCAGCCCCAGCATTTT.

This sequence joins TRBV2 and TRBJ1-2; 8 bases are shared with TRBD1. Germline values: CDR1 SNHLY, CDR2 FYNNEI. This CDR3 is built from 15 residues. Germline trimming cut 5 bases from V and 1 base from J; bases unmatched to any gene: 6. The CDR3 protein is CASSWDRLFNYGYTF. CDR3 coding DNA: TGTGCCAGCAGTTGGGACAGGCTATTTAACTATGGCTACACCTTC.

The chain combines TRBV5-1 with TRBJ2-7, with 7 bases matching TRBD2. The CDR3 sequence is 15 residues long. Germline V gene sequence: CDR1 SGHRS, CDR2 YFSETQ. With V trimmed by 1 base and J by 0 bases, 4 bases remained unmatched. In DNA form, the CDR3 reads TGCGCCAGCAGCTTGAGGGCGGGGGACTCCTACGAGCAGTACTTC. This sequence encodes CASSLRAGDSYEQYF.

The chain is built from TRBV5-4 and TRBJ1-1, with D hard to call. Germline lookup yields CDR1 SGHNT and CDR2 YYREEE (reference sequence). V lost 0 bases, J lost 6 bases, and 9 bases lay in between. The CDR3 loop spans 13 amino acids. The CDR3 loop reads CASSLEARPEAFF. The CDR3 DNA follows: TGTGCCAGCAGCTTGGAGGCGCGGCCTGAAGCTTTCTTT.

The chain recombines TRBV19 with TRBJ1-1; tentative D call: TRBD1 (6 bases). V dropped 4 bases and J dropped 1 base, with 13 bases sitting between them. The CDR3 runs to 15 residues. Germline V gene lookup returns CDR1 LNHDA and CDR2 SQIVND (reference sequence). The CDR3 sequence is CASSTTGLGNTEAFF. The CDR3 DNA follows: TGTGCCAGTAGTACGACAGGTCTTGGGAACACTGAAGCTTTCTTT.

The gene calls are TRBV7-8 and TRBJ2-1; 9 bases match TRBD1. With V trimmed by 4 bases and J by 2 bases, 6 bases remained unmatched. The CDR3 loop spans 16 amino acids. Per germline, CDR1 SGHVS and CDR2 FQNEAQ. CDR3 coding DNA: TGTGCCAGCAGCTCCCCCCGGGACAGGGCCTACAATGAGCAGTTCTTC. This translates into CASSSPRDRAYNEQFF.

The chain joins TRBV6-5 to TRBJ2-7; 7 bases are shared with TRBD1. This CDR3 spans 14 amino acids. Per the germline V gene, CDR1 is MNHEY and CDR2 is SVGAGI. CDR3 sequence reads: CATTRQGTPYEQYF. The CDR3 DNA reads as TGTGCTACGACCCGACAGGGAACTCCCTACGAGCAGTACTTC.